Presented here are 8 T cell receptor beta chains from one specimen sequenced in a study of cytomegalovirus exposure and HLA in healthy donors. Use of 60 Vbeta and 13 Jbeta primers characterized the PCR. The table came from immunoSEQ multiplex PCR; TCRdb's copy has only in-frame clones and leaves some out. The sample yields 90,000 to 120,000 clones, 65% to 80% seen once. Material: PBMCs. The receptors here all came from a male donor in good health and CMV-seronegative.

The rearrangement links TRBV14 to TRBJ2-2; tentatively, D is TRBD1 (6 bases). Germline V gives CDR1 SGHDN, CDR2 FVKESK. Trimming left V 5 bases short and J 9 bases short, with 22 bases between. This CDR3 spans 16 amino acids. CDR3 DNA: TGTGCCAGCAGCACGCACAGGGTTGAGGCTCTGAGGGAGCTGTTTTTT. This gives the protein CASSTHRVEALRELFF.

This clone was recorded once. This rearrangement joins TRBV30 to TRBJ1-2, with D perhaps TRBD1 (5 bases). V was cut by 2 bases and J by 2 bases, with 15 bases left in between. The length of the CDR3 is 15 residues. The germline CDR1 and CDR2 sequences are GTSNPN and SVGIG (reference sequence). CDR3 amino acids: CAWSRGTKKNYGYTF. CDR3 in DNA: TGTGCCTGGAGTAGGGGCACTAAAAAAAACTATGGCTACACCTTC. Based on the CDR3 plus reference TRBV30 and TRBJ1-2, the full variable domain is SQTIHQWPATLVQPVGSPLSLECTVEGTSNPNLYWYRQAAGRGLQLLFYSVGIGQISSEVPQNLSASRPQDRQFILSSKKLLLSDSGFYLCAWSRGTKKNYGYTFGSGTRLTVV.

The rearrangement links TRBV2 to TRBJ1-1; perhaps TRBD1 as D (6 bases). The CDR3 length is 14 residues. In germline, CDR1 is SNHLY, CDR2 FYNNEI. With 7 bases removed from V and 6 bases from J, the gap between germline ends came to 18 bases. The CDR3 nucleotides read TGTGCCAGCAAACTACAGGGAAGGTCTTCTGAAGCTTTCTTT. It is translated as CASKLQGRSSEAFF.

About this clone: Distinct nucleotide sequences in the sample also encode this CDR3. The rearrangement uses TRBV27 and TRBJ2-1; maybe TRBD2 (5 bases). The V end was cut by 2 bases, the J end by 6 bases, with 8 bases between. Germline values: CDR1 MNHEY, CDR2 SMNVEV (reference sequence). The length of the CDR3 is 13 residues. The CDR3 nucleotides are TGTGCCAGCAGTTTAGGGAGCAGCAATGAGCAGTTCTTC. This sequence encodes CASSLGSSNEQFF.

The genes are TRBV28 and TRBJ2-5; D uncertain. V shed 5 bases and J shed 1 base, with 11 bases lying between them. CDR3 length equals 14 residues. Germline values: CDR1 MDHEN, CDR2 SYDVKM. The CDR3 DNA reads TGTGCCAGCAGTATTCCTAGAGGCCAAGAGACCCAGTACTTC. This gives the protein CASSIPRGQETQYF.

The chain is built from TRBV6-1 and TRBJ2-7; 8 bases align to TRBD1. This CDR3 spans 15 amino acids. Germline CDR1 MNHNS, CDR2 SASEGT. The V and J ends lost 6 bases and 3 bases, in that order; junction bases with no gene match: 10. In nucleotides, the CDR3 is TGTGCCAGCAGCTCTCCACGGACAGGGTTCTACGAGCAGTACTTC. Translation: CASSSPRTGFYEQYF.

This chain's CDR3 is CASSLEASETYEQYF. DNA for the CDR3: TGTGCCAGCAGCTTGGAAGCTAGCGAAACCTACGAGCAGTACTTC. The V gene is TRBV5-4, the J gene TRBJ2-7, with D possibly TRBD2 on 6 matching bases. CDR1 SGHNT and CDR2 YYREEE come from the germline V gene (reference sequence). The V end was cut by 0 bases, the J end by 2 bases, with 12 bases between. The CDR3 loop spans 15 amino acids.

CDR3 protein: CASSSLPVPRDEQYF. Here the CDR3 DNA reads TGTGCCAGCAGTTCCCTGCCGGTCCCTCGGGACGAGCAGTACTTC. The chain combines TRBV27 with TRBJ2-7; D ambiguous. CDR1 MNHEY and CDR2 SMNVEV come from the germline V gene (reference sequence). The CDR3 has 15 amino acids. The germline V and J ends were trimmed by 4 bases and 5 bases, with 18 bases remaining between them.